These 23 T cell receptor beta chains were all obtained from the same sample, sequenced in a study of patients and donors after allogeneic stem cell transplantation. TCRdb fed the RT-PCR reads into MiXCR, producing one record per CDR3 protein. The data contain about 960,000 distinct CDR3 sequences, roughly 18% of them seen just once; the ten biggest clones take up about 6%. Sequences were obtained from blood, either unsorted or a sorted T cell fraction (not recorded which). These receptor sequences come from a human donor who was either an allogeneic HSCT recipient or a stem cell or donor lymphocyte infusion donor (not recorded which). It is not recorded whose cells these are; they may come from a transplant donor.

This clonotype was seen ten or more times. The CDR3 sequence: CASSPGGTGELFF. DNA for the CDR3: TGTGCCAGCAGTCCCGGAGGCACCGGGGAGCTGTTTTTT. V and J are TRBV7-3 and TRBJ2-2; a weak D match, TRBD2 (5 bases). The CDR3 contains 13 residues. V was clipped by 6 bases and J by 4 bases, with 9 bases between them. Germline V gene lookup returns CDR1 SGHTA and CDR2 FQGTGA.

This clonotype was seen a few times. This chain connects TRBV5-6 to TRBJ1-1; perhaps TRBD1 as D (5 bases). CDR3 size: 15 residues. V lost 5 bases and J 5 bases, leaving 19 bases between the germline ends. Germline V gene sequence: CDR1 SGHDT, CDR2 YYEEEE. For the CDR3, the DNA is TGTGCCAGCAGTTACGACAGTCGGGGGGGAACTGAAGCTTTCTTT. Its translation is CASSYDSRGGTEAFF.

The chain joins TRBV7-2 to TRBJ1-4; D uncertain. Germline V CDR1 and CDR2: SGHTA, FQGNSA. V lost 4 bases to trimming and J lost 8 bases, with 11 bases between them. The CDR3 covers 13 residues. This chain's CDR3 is CASSSRSGEKLFF. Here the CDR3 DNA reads TGTGCCAGCAGCTCCCGTTCGGGAGAAAAACTGTTTTTT.

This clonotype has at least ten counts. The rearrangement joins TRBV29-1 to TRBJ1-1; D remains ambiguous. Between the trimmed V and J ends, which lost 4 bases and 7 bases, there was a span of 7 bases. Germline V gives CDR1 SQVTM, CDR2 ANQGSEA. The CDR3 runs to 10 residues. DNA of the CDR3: TGCAGCGTTGCCAGCTTTGAAGCTTTCTTT. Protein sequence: CSVASFEAFF.

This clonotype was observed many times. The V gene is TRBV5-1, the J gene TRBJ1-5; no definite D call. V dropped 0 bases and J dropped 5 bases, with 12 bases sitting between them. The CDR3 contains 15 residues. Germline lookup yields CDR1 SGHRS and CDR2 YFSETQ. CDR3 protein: CASSLAGNRDQPQHF. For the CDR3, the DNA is TGCGCCAGCAGCTTGGCTGGTAACCGGGATCAGCCCCAGCATTTT.

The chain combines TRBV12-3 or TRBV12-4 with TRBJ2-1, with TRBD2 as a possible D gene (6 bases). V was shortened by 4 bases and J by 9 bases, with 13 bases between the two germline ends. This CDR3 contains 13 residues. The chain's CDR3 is CASSYLEEGEQFF. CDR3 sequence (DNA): TGTGCCAGCAGTTACCTAGAGGAGGGTGAGCAGTTCTTC.

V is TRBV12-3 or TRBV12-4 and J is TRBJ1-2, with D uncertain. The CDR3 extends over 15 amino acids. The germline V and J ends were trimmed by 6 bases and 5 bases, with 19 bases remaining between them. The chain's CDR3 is CASRPAGVEYYGYTF. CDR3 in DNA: TGTGCCAGCAGACCGGCCGGGGTGGAATATTATGGCTACACCTTC.

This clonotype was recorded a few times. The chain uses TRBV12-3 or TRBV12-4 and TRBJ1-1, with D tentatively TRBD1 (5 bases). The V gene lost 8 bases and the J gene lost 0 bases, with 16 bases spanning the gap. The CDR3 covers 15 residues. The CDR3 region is CASRRLGHLNTEAFF. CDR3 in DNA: TGTGCCAGCCGCCGACTCGGACACCTGAACACTGAAGCTTTCTTT.

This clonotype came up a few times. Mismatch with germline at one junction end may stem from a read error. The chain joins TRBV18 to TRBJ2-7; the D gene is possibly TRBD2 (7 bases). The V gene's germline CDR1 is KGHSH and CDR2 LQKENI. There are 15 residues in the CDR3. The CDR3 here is CASSPSGGASNEQYF. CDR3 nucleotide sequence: TGTGCCAGCTCACCATCTGGGGGGGCCTCCAACGAGCAGTACTTC.

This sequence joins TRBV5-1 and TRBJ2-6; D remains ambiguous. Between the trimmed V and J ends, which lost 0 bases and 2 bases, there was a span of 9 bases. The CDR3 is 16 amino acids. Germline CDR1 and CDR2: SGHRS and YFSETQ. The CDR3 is CASSLEGLTGANVLTF. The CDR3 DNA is TGCGCCAGCAGCTTGGAAGGGTTAACTGGGGCCAACGTCCTGACTTTC.

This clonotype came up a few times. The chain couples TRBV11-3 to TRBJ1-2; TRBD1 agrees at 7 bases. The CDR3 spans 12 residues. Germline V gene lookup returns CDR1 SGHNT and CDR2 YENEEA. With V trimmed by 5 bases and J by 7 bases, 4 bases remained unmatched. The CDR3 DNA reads TGTGCCAGCAGCGACAGGGAGACTGGCTACACCTTC. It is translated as CASSDRETGYTF.

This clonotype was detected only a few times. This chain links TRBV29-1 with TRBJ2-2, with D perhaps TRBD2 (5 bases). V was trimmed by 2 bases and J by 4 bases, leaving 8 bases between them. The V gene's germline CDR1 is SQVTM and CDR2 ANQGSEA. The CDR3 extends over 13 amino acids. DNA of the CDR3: TGCAGCGTTGAACGGGGAACCACCGGGGAGCTGTTTTTT. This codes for CSVERGTTGELFF.

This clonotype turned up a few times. The CDR3: CASSRTGLGNTIYF. Written as DNA, the CDR3 is TGTGCCAGCAGTCGGACAGGACTTGGAAACACCATATATTTT. The chain employs TRBV12-3 or TRBV12-4 and TRBJ1-3; 7 positions match TRBD1. After removal of 5 bases from V and 3 bases from J, the junction contained 4 bases not matched to a gene. The CDR3 extends over 14 amino acids.

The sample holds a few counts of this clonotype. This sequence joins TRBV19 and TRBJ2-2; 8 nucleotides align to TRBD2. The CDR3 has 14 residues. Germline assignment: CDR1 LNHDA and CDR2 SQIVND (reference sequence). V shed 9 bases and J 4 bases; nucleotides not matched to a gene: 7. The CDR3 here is CASTGLAGTGELFF. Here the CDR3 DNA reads TGTGCCAGCACGGGGCTAGCGGGCACCGGGGAGCTGTTTTTT.

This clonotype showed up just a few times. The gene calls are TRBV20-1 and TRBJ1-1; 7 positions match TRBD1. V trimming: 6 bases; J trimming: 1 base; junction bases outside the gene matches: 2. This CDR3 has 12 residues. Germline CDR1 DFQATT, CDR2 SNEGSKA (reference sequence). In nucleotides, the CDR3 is TGCAGTGCGGGACAGCCGAACACTGAAGCTTTCTTT. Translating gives CSAGQPNTEAFF.

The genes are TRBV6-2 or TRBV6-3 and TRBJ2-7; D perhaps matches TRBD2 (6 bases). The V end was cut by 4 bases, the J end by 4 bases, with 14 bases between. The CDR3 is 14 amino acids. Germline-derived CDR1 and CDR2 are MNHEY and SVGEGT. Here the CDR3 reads CASSSRLDQYEQYF. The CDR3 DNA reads TGTGCCAGCAGTTCCCGACTAGATCAGTACGAGCAGTACTTC.

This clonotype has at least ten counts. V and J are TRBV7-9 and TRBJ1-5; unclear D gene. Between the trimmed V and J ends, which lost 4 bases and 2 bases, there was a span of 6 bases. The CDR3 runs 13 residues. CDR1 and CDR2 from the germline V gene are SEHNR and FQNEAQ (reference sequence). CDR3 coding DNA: TGTGCCAGCAGCTCCCAAGGCAATCAGCCCCAGCATTTT. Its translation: CASSSQGNQPQHF.

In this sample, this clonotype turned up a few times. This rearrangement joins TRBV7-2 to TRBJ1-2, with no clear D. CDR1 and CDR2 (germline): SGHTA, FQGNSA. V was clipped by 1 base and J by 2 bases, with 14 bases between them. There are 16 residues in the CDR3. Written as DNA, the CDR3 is TGTGCCAGCAGCTTAGATGCCCCCGGCCTGAACTATGGCTACACCTTC. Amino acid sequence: CASSLDAPGLNYGYTF.

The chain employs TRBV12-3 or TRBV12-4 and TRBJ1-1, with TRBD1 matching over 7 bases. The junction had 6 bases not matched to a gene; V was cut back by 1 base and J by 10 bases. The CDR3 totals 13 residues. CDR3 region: CASSLGGQVGAFF. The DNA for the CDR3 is TGTGCCAGCAGTTTAGGAGGACAGGTCGGAGCTTTCTTT.

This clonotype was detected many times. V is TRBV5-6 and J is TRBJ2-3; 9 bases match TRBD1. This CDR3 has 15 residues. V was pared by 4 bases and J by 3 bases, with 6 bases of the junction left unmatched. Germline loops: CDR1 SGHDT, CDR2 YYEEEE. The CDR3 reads CASSVPGQGTDTQYF. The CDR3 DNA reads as TGTGCCAGCAGCGTTCCGGGACAGGGTACAGATACGCAGTATTTT.

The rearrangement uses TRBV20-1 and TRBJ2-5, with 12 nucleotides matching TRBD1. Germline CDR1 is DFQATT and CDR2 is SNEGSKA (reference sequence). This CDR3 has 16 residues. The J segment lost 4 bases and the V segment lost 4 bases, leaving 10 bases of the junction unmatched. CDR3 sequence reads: CSAKKPGTGGLETQYF. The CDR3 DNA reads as TGCAGTGCTAAGAAACCCGGGACAGGGGGCTTAGAGACCCAGTACTTC.

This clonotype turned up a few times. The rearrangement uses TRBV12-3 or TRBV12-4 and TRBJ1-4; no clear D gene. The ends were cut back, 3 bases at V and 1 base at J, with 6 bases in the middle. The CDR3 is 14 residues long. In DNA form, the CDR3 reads TGTGCCAGCAGTTTTGGAGTAACTAATGAAAAACTGTTTTTT. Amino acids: CASSFGVTNEKLFF.

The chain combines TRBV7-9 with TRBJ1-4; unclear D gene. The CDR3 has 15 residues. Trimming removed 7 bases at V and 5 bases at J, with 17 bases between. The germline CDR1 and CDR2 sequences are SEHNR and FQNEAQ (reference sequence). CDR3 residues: CASMKGYKSNEKLFF. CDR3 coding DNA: TGTGCCAGCATGAAGGGATACAAGAGCAATGAAAAACTGTTTTTT.